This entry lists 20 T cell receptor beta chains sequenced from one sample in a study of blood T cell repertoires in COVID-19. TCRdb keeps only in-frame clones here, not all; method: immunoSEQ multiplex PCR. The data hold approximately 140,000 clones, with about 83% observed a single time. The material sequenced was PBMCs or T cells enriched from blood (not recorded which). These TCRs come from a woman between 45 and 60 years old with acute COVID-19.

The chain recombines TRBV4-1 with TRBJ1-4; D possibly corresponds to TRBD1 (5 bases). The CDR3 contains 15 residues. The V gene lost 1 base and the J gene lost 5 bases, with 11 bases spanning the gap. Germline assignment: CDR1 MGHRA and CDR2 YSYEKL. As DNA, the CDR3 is TGCGCCAGCAGCCAAGGGGGTAGACAGAATGAAAAACTGTTTTTT. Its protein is CASSQGGRQNEKLFF.

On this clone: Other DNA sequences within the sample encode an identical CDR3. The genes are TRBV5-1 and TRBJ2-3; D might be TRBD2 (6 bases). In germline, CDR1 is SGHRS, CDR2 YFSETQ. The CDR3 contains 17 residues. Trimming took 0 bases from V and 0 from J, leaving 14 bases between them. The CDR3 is CASSLDQSGTSTDTQYF. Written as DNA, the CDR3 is TGCGCCAGCAGCTTGGACCAAAGTGGGACTAGCACAGATACGCAGTATTTT. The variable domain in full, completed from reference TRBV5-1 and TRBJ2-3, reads KAGVTQTPRYLIKTRGQQVTLSCSPISGHRSVSWYQQTPGQGLQFLFEYFSETQRNKGNFPGRFSGRQFSNSRSEMNVSTLELGDSALYLCASSLDQSGTSTDTQYFGPGTRLTVL.

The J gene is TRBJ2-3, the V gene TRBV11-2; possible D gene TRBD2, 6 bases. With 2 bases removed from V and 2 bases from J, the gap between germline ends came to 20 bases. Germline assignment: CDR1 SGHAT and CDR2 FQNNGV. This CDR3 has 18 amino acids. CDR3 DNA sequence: TGTGCCAGCAGCTTAACCTTTCGAGCGGGCCACTTCACAGATACGCAGTATTTT. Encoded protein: CASSLTFRAGHFTDTQYF.

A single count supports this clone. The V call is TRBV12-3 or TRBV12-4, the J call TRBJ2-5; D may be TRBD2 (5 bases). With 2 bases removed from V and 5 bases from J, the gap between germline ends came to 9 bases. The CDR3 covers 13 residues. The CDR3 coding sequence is TGTGCCAGCAGTTTAATGGAGGCGGAGACCCAGTACTTC. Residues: CASSLMEAETQYF.

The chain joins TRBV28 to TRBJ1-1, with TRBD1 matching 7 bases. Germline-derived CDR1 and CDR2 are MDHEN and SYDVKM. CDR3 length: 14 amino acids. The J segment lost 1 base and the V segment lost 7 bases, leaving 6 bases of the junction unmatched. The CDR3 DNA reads TGTGCCAGCATCCAAGGGGGCGAGAACACTGAAGCTTTCTTT. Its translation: CASIQGGENTEAFF.

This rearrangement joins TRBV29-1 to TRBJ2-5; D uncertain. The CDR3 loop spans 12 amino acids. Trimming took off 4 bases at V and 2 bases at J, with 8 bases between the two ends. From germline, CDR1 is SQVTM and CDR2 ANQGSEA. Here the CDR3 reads CSVVAFQETQYF. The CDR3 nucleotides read TGCAGCGTTGTAGCATTTCAAGAGACCCAGTACTTC.

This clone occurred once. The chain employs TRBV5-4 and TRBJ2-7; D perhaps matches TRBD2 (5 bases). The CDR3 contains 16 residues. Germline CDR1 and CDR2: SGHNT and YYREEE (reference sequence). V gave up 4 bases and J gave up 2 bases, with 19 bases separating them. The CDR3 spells CASSPALVGSTYEQYF. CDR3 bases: TGTGCCAGCAGCCCCGCATTGGTGGGGAGTACCTACGAGCAGTACTTC.

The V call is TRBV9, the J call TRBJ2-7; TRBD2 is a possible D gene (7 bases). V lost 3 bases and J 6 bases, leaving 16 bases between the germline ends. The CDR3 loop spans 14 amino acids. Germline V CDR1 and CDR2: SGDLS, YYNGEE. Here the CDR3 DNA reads TGTGCCAGCAGCGCCGCCCCGGGGGGCAGCGAGCAGTACTTC. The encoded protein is CASSAAPGGSEQYF.

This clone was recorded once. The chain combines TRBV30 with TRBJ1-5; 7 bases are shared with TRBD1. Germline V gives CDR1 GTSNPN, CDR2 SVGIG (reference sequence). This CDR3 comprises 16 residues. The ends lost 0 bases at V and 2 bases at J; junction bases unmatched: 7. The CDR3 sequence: CAWSVFRDSGNQPQHF. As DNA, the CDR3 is TGTGCCTGGAGTGTTTTTAGGGACAGCGGCAATCAGCCCCAGCATTTT.

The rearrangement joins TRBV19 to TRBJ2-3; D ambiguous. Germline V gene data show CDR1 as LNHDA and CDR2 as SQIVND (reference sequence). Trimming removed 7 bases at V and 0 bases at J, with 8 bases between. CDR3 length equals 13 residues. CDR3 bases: TGTGCCAGTACGGGTCGGAGCACAGATACGCAGTATTTT. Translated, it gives CASTGRSTDTQYF.

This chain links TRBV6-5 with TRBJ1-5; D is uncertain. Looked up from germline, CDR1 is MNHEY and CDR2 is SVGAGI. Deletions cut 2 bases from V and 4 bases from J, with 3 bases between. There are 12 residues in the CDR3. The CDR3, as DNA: TGTGCCAGCAGTTACGAGAATCAGCCCCAGCATTTT. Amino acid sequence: CASSYENQPQHF.

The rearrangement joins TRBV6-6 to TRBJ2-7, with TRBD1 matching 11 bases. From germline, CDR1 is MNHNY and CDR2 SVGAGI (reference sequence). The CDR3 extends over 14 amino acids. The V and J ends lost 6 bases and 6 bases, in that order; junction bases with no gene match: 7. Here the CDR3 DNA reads TGTGCCAGCAGCCCAGCTGGGACAGGGGGCGAGCAGTACTTC. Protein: CASSPAGTGGEQYF.

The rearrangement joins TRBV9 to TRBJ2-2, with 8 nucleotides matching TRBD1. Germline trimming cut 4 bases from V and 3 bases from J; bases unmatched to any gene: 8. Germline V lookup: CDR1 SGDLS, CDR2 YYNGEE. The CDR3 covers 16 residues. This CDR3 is CASSPWAGGDTGELFF. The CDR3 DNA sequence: TGTGCCAGCAGCCCCTGGGCAGGGGGCGACACCGGGGAGCTGTTTTTT.

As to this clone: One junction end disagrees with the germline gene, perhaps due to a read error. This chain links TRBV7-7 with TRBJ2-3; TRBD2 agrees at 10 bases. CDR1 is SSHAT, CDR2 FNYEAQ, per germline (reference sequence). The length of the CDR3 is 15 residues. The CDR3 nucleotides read TGTGCTAGCAGCTTAGGACTAGCGGGCACAGATACGCAGTATTTT. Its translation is CASSLGLAGTDTQYF.

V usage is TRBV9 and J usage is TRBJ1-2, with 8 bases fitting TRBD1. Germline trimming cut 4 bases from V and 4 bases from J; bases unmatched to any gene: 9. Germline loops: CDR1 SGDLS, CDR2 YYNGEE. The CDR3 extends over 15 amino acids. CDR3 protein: CASSLSITGGYGYTF. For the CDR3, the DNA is TGTGCCAGCAGCTTATCAATCACAGGGGGCTATGGCTACACCTTC.

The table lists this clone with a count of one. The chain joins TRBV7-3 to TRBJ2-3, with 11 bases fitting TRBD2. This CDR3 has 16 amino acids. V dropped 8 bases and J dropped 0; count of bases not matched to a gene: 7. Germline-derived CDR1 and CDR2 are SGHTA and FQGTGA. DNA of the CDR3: TGTGCCAGCTTAGATAGCGGGAGGGCCAGCACAGATACGCAGTATTTT. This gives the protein CASLDSGRASTDTQYF.

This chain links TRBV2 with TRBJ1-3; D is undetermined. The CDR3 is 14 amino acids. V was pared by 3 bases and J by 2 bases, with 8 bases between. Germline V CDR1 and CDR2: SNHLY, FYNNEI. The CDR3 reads CASSESGAGNTIYF. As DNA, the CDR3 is TGTGCCAGCAGTGAGTCTGGAGCTGGAAACACCATATATTTT. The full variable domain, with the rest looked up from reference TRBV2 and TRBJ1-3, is EPEVTQTPSHQVTQMGQEVILRCVPISNHLYFYWYRQILGQKVEFLVSFYNNEISEKSEIFDDQFSVERPDGSNFTLKIRSTKLEDSAMYFCASSESGAGNTIYFGEGSWLTVV.

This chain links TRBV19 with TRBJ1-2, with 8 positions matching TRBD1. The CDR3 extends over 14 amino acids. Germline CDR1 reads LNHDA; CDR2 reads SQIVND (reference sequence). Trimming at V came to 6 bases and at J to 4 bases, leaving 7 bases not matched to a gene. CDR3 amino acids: CASSKTGELYGYTF. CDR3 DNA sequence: TGTGCCAGTAGCAAGACAGGGGAACTCTATGGCTACACCTTC.

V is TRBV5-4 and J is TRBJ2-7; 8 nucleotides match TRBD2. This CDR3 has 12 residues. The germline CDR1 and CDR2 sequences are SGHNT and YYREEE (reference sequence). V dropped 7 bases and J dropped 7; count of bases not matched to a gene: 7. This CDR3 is CASEDSGKEQYF. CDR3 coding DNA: TGTGCCAGCGAGGATAGCGGGAAAGAGCAGTACTTC.

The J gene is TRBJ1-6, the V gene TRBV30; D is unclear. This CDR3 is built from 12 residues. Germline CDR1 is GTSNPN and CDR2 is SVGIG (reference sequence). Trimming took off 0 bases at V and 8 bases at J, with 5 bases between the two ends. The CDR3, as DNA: TGTGCCTGGAGTGTAACTGATTCACCCCTCCACTTT. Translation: CAWSVTDSPLHF.